A single sample is the source of the 17 T cell receptor beta chains below, sequenced in a study of response to subunit inactivated influenza vaccine (dated by TCRdb to 2016 to 2018). Library preparation used RT-PCR. These reads were obtained on an Illumina HiSeq 2500. TCRdb passed the public sequencing reads through fastp at Q25 and MiXCR, retaining productive beta sequences. Each record represents a unique CDR3 protein, reported with the most common genes and DNA among its rows. This sample has around 300,000 distinct CDR3 sequences in its table, and approximately 23% of those were observed once. The ten top clones hold 10% of the sample. This sample comprised PBMCs from blood, obtained about 20 months after vaccination. All receptors derive from a man in his fifties or sixties who received an inactivated influenza vaccine. Donor details come from another sample of the same person, matched by shared clones.

There are a few counts of this clonotype. The V and J genes are TRBV20-1 and TRBJ2-5; 7 bases line up with TRBD2. Per germline, CDR1 DFQATT and CDR2 SNEGSKA (reference sequence). The CDR3 runs 14 residues. V dropped 6 bases and J dropped 0; count of bases not matched to a gene: 7. The CDR3 DNA sequence: TGCAGTGCCGGTAGCGGGTGGTACCAAGAGACCCAGTACTTC. It yields the protein CSAGSGWYQETQYF.

The chain recombines TRBV4-1 with TRBJ1-2; weak D call: TRBD1 (5 bases). Between the trimmed V and J ends, which lost 0 bases and 2 bases, there was a span of 7 bases. This CDR3 contains 14 residues. Germline lookup yields CDR1 MGHRA and CDR2 YSYEKL. Here the CDR3 reads CASSQETANYGYTF. The CDR3, as DNA: TGCGCCAGCAGCCAAGAGACAGCGAACTATGGCTACACCTTC.

Note on this clonotype: A much larger clonotype is one base distant, so this may be a read error. This chain connects TRBV27 to TRBJ2-3; D may match TRBD1 or TRBD2 (5 bases each). The CDR3 covers 15 residues. V lost 0 bases, J lost 1 base, and 8 bases lay in between. The V gene's germline CDR1 is MNHEY and CDR2 SMNVEV (reference sequence). The CDR3 loop is CASSLSVGGTDTQYF. As DNA, the CDR3 is TGTGCCAGCAGTTTATCTGTGGGGGGCACAGATACGCAGTATTTT.

This clonotype was seen more than once but under ten times. The chain carries TRBV28 and TRBJ2-1, with 9 bases matching TRBD1. Germline CDR1 MDHEN, CDR2 SYDVKM. The CDR3 spans 15 residues. Trimming removed 6 bases from V and 4 bases from J; junction bases left unmatched: 7. The CDR3 DNA sequence: TGTGCCAGCAGCCCGGGACAGGGAGGTTACAATGAGCAGTTCTTC. Protein: CASSPGQGGYNEQFF.

The chain joins TRBV23-1 to TRBJ2-2; D is possibly TRBD1 (6 bases). TRBV23-1 is annotated as an ORF whose role is uncertain. The CDR3 is 15 residues long. V was trimmed by 6 bases and J by 2 bases, leaving 13 bases between them. In nucleotides, the CDR3 is TGCGCCAGCAGCCAAAGGGGGAGTAACACCGGGGAGCTGTTTTTT. Protein sequence: CASSQRGSNTGELFF.

The chain couples TRBV10-2 to TRBJ2-7; D is possibly TRBD1 (6 bases). This CDR3 is 15 amino acids long. Germline lookup yields CDR1 WSHSY and CDR2 SAAADI. V lost 3 bases and J 4 bases, leaving 16 bases between the germline ends. CDR3 coding DNA: TGCGCCAGCAGTGATGGGGGCAGGGCAAGGTACGAGCAGTACTTC. This gives the protein CASSDGGRARYEQYF.

In its sample, this clonotype was seen a few times. The J gene is TRBJ2-3, the V gene TRBV10-3; the D call may be TRBD1 or TRBD2 (5 bases each). Deletions cut 7 bases from V and 4 bases from J, with 15 bases between. Per the germline V gene, CDR1 is ENHRY and CDR2 is SYGVKD. The CDR3 is 14 amino acids. As DNA, the CDR3 is TGTGCCATCAACCGGGACCGCACACCAGATACGCAGTATTTT. Translating gives CAINRDRTPDTQYF.

The V and J genes are TRBV10-3 and TRBJ1-1; D not certain. Looked up from germline, CDR1 is ENHRY and CDR2 is SYGVKD. CDR3 size: 13 residues. V was cut by 10 bases and J by 1 base, with 13 bases left in between. The CDR3 is CATTTYENTEAFF. The CDR3 nucleotides read TGTGCCACCACGACATATGAGAACACTGAAGCTTTCTTT.

This clonotype was picked up a small number of times. The genes are TRBV15 and TRBJ1-5; D is unresolved. CDR1 and CDR2 from the germline V gene are LNHNV and YYDKDF (reference sequence). The CDR3 is 12 residues long. With 0 bases removed from V and 6 bases from J, the gap between germline ends came to 3 bases. In nucleotides, the CDR3 is TGTGCCACCAGCAGAGATGGTCAGCCCCAGCATTTT. It specifies CATSRDGQPQHF.

This clonotype was found a few times. The CDR3 reads CASSFPGLLETQYF. DNA for the CDR3: TGTGCCAGCAGCTTTCCGGGGTTATTGGAGACCCAGTACTTC. The chain couples TRBV7-2 to TRBJ2-5; TRBD2 is a possible D gene (5 bases). Trimming removed 3 bases at V and 5 bases at J, with 13 bases between. CDR3 length: 14 amino acids. Germline V lookup: CDR1 SGHTA, CDR2 FQGNSA.

V is TRBV6-2 or TRBV6-3 and J is TRBJ2-2; D unresolved. Trimming took 7 bases from V and 5 from J, leaving 20 bases between them. The CDR3 has 16 residues. Germline values: CDR1 MNHEY, CDR2 SVGEGT. CDR3 sequence (DNA): TGTGCCAGCATCCCCCGAAAGGGTGTCAATACCGGGGAGCTGTTTTTT. It codes for CASIPRKGVNTGELFF.

This clonotype was seen at least ten times. This chain links TRBV7-6 with TRBJ1-1; tentatively, D is TRBD1 (5 bases). Trimming removed 4 bases at V and 1 base at J, with 13 bases between. Germline lookup yields CDR1 SGHVS and CDR2 FNYEAQ. The length of the CDR3 is 15 residues. The CDR3 sequence: CASSSSSGGNTEAFF. The CDR3 nucleotides are TGTGCCAGCAGCTCCAGCAGCGGGGGGAACACTGAAGCTTTCTTT.

The chain employs TRBV2 and TRBJ1-6, with unresolved D. V lost 4 bases, J lost 0 bases, and 7 bases lay in between. Germline CDR1 is SNHLY and CDR2 is FYNNEI. This CDR3 is built from 15 residues. The DNA for the CDR3 is TGTGCCAGCAGTGTAGGGAGCTCCTATAATTCACCCCTCCACTTT. It codes for CASSVGSSYNSPLHF.

This clonotype showed up just a few times. The genes are TRBV27 and TRBJ1-3, with a weak D call TRBD1 (5 bases). The germline V gene encodes CDR1 MNHEY and CDR2 SMNVEV (reference sequence). The CDR3 covers 16 residues. V lost 4 bases, J lost 4 bases, and 17 bases lay in between. The chain's CDR3 is CASSSTNLAGGNTIYF. CDR3 bases: TGTGCCAGCAGTTCAACGAACCTGGCAGGGGGAAACACCATATATTTT.

This clonotype was observed a single time. DNA of the CDR3: TGTGCCAGCAGCCAAGGAGGCGGGGAGACCCAGTACTTC. Translation gives CASSQGGGETQYF. The rearrangement links TRBV7-6 to TRBJ2-5; D is possibly TRBD2 (5 bases). Germline V gene data show CDR1 as SGHVS and CDR2 as FNYEAQ. Trimming took off 5 bases at V and 5 bases at J, with 12 bases between the two ends. The CDR3 runs to 13 residues.

This rearrangement joins TRBV12-3 or TRBV12-4 to TRBJ2-7; perhaps TRBD2 as D (6 bases). V shed 1 base and J shed 3 bases, with 10 bases lying between them. The CDR3 sequence is 14 residues long. CDR3 DNA sequence: TGTGCCAGCAGTTTAGGCGGAGGGTTCTACGAGCAGTACTTC. Its protein is CASSLGGGFYEQYF.

This clonotype came up once. This rearrangement joins TRBV7-9 to TRBJ2-1, with a weak D call TRBD2 (6 bases). The CDR3 loop spans 13 amino acids. Trimming shortened V by 5 bases and J by 5 bases, and 10 bases separated the two germline ends. Germline V gene lookup returns CDR1 SEHNR and CDR2 FQNEAQ (reference sequence). CDR3 nucleotide sequence: TGTGCCAGCAGCCCTCAGCGGGACAATGAGCAGTTCTTC. Amino acids: CASSPQRDNEQFF.